Shown below are 31 T cell receptor beta chains from a single sample sequenced in a study of blood T cell repertoires in COVID-19. Data came from immunoSEQ multiplex PCR; TCRdb stores just in-frame clones and leaves some out. The sample has about 90,000 clones, roughly 90% seen once. Sequenced: peripheral blood. The receptor set was obtained from a man aged 50-59 years with COVID-19, enrolled during active disease.

This chain connects TRBV6-5 to TRBJ2-3, with 7 positions matching TRBD2. In germline, CDR1 is MNHEY, CDR2 SVGAGI. The V gene end was trimmed by 8 bases and the J gene end by 4 bases; junction bases not matched to a gene: 6. CDR3 size: 13 residues. The CDR3 sequence: CASHRLAADTQYF. CDR3 nucleotides: TGTGCCAGCCATAGACTAGCAGCAGATACGCAGTATTTT.

The gene calls are TRBV7-3 and TRBJ2-1, with D possibly being TRBD2 (6 bases). The CDR3 runs to 11 residues. CDR1 and CDR2 from the germline V gene are SGHTA and FQGTGA. V lost 3 bases to trimming and J lost 9 bases, with 6 bases between them. The CDR3 DNA sequence: TGTGCCAGCAGCTTCGGGGGTGAGCAGTTCTTC. Amino acids: CASSFGGEQFF.

The chain has TRBV9 and TRBJ1-6; D ambiguous. Germline CDR1 and CDR2: SGDLS and YYNGEE. Trimming cost V 9 bases and J 1 base, with 8 bases left between them. The CDR3 totals 13 residues. The CDR3 is CATGLSYNSPLHF. CDR3 in DNA: TGTGCCACCGGGTTATCCTATAATTCACCCCTCCACTTT. The full variable domain, in which reference TRBV9 and TRBJ1-6 provide the parts outside the CDR3, is DSGVTQTPKHLITATGQRVTLRCSPRSGDLSVYWYQQSLDQGLQFLIQYYNGEERAKGNILERFSAQQFPDLHSELNLSSLELGDSALYFCATGLSYNSPLHFGNGTRLTVT.

This rearrangement joins TRBV3-1 (or the pseudogene TRBV3-2) to TRBJ2-7; D might be TRBD2 (6 bases). CDR1 is LGHDT and CDR2 is YNNKEL in the germline V gene (reference sequence). V was pared by 0 bases and J by 3 bases, with 9 bases between. The CDR3 runs to 14 residues. CDR3 sequence: CASSQDPGDYEQYF. CDR3 nucleotides: TGTGCCAGCAGCCAAGATCCGGGGGACTACGAGCAGTACTTC.

The DNA for the CDR3 is TGTGCCAGCAGCGACAGGGTCCCCTACAATGAGCAGTTCTTC. Translating it yields CASSDRVPYNEQFF. V and J are TRBV6-2 or TRBV6-3 and TRBJ2-1, with 7 bases matching TRBD1. Germline assignment: CDR1 MNHEY and CDR2 SVGEGT. The CDR3 spans 14 residues. The V and J ends lost 6 bases and 2 bases, in that order; junction bases with no gene match: 4.

Concerning this clone: The junction departs from germline at one end; a sequencing error may be responsible. The chain has TRBV6-2 or TRBV6-3 and TRBJ1-1; D possibly corresponds to TRBD1 (5 bases). Germline V gives CDR1 MNHEY, CDR2 SVGEGT. The CDR3 extends over 13 amino acids. DNA for the CDR3: TGTGCCAGCAGTTCGCAGGGTCTCACTGAGGCTTTCTTT. Protein product: CASSSQGLTEAFF.

The V and J genes are TRBV11-2 and TRBJ1-5; D gene uncertain. V was shortened by 4 bases and J by 4 bases, with 11 bases between the two germline ends. CDR3 length equals 14 residues. Germline CDR1 and CDR2: SGHAT and FQNNGV. CDR3: CASSSYSSNQPQHF. The CDR3 DNA is TGTGCCAGCAGCTCGTACAGCTCGAATCAGCCCCAGCATTTT.

V is TRBV3-1 (or the pseudogene TRBV3-2) and J is TRBJ2-7; 7 bases are shared with TRBD2. The junction had 8 bases not matched to a gene; V was cut back by 4 bases and J by 2 bases. The CDR3 runs to 15 residues. The germline gives CDR1 LGHDT, CDR2 YNNKEL (reference sequence). The DNA of the CDR3 is TGTGCCAGCAGCCTACGTTCGGGGGGACCCTACGAGCAGTACTTC. Translating gives CASSLRSGGPYEQYF.

V gene TRBV10-3 combines with J gene TRBJ2-3; 7 nucleotides match TRBD2. The CDR3 length is 14 residues. Looked up from germline, CDR1 is ENHRY and CDR2 is SYGVKD. V trimming: 5 bases; J trimming: 2 bases; junction bases outside the gene matches: 4. CDR3 loop: CAISRGGNTDTQYF. The CDR3 DNA reads as TGTGCCATCAGTCGCGGGGGAAACACAGATACGCAGTATTTT.

The chain uses TRBV3-1 (or the pseudogene TRBV3-2) and TRBJ2-7; 10 nucleotides line up with TRBD2. After removal of 4 bases from V and 7 bases from J, the junction contained 13 bases not matched to a gene. The germline V gene encodes CDR1 LGHDT and CDR2 YNNKEL (reference sequence). CDR3 length: 16 amino acids. As DNA, the CDR3 is TGTGCCAGCAGCCCAAGGACTAGCGGACTACGTAAGGAGCAGTACTTC. It specifies CASSPRTSGLRKEQYF.

The rearrangement links TRBV4-2 to TRBJ1-1, with no clear D. Between the trimmed V and J ends, which lost 0 bases and 3 bases, there was a span of 5 bases. This CDR3 region has 13 residues. Germline-derived CDR1 and CDR2 are LGHNA and YNFKEQ. The CDR3 DNA reads TGTGCCAGCAGCCAAGAATGGCACACTGAAGCTTTCTTT. Encoded protein: CASSQEWHTEAFF.

The J gene is TRBJ2-7, the V gene TRBV11-1; 11 bases map to TRBD1. This CDR3 is 14 amino acids long. Trimming at V came to 5 bases and at J to 7 bases, leaving 7 bases not matched to a gene. The germline V gene has CDR1 SGHAT and CDR2 FQDESV (reference sequence). The CDR3 nucleotides are TGTGCCAGCAGCCAGGACAGGGGGCGAAGGGAGCAGTACTTC. Its translation: CASSQDRGRREQYF.

The V call is TRBV12-3 or TRBV12-4, the J call TRBJ2-3; D is undetermined. CDR3 length equals 13 residues. Trimming stripped 3 bases from V and 0 bases from J, with 4 bases between. This CDR3 is CASSLGSTDTQYF. In DNA form, the CDR3 reads TGTGCCAGCAGTTTGGGCAGCACAGATACGCAGTATTTT.

V usage is TRBV7-9 and J usage is TRBJ2-7; D possibly corresponds to TRBD2 (7 bases). From germline, CDR1 is SEHNR and CDR2 FQNEAQ (reference sequence). Trimming pared 0 bases from V and 7 bases from J, leaving 13 bases between. The CDR3 loop spans 14 amino acids. As DNA, the CDR3 is TGTGCCAGCAGCTTAGCAGGGGGGGCTGTAGAGCAGTACTTC. Translating it yields CASSLAGGAVEQYF.

The genes are TRBV5-1 and TRBJ2-1; TRBD2 aligns across 7 bases. In germline, CDR1 is SGHRS, CDR2 YFSETQ. J gave up 9 bases and V 3 bases, and 12 bases lay outside the gene matches. The CDR3 extends over 15 amino acids. The CDR3 reads CASSWGTTQEGEQFF. CDR3 in DNA: TGCGCCAGCAGCTGGGGGACTACCCAAGAGGGTGAGCAGTTCTTC.

V gene TRBV12-5 combines with J gene TRBJ2-2; 8 nucleotides agree with TRBD2. Germline CDR1 and CDR2: LGHNT and FRNRAP. The CDR3 has 13 amino acids. With 7 bases clipped from V and 4 bases from J, the junction kept 2 bases outside the gene matches. CDR3 protein: CASAGGGTGELFF. The CDR3 coding sequence is TGTGCTAGTGCCGGGGGGGGCACCGGGGAGCTGTTTTTT.

The genes are TRBV28 and TRBJ1-5; no reliable D call. In germline, CDR1 is MDHEN, CDR2 SYDVKM. The V and J ends lost 5 bases and 0 bases respectively, with 5 bases between them. The CDR3 extends over 13 amino acids. The CDR3 coding sequence is TGTGCCAGCAGTCCCTATAGCAATCAGCCCCAGCATTTT. Its protein product is CASSPYSNQPQHF.

This chain links TRBV5-4 with TRBJ2-2; 7 bases agree with TRBD1. Germline assignment: CDR1 SGHNT and CDR2 YYREEE (reference sequence). The CDR3 totals 14 residues. V shed 4 bases, J shed 5 bases, and the junction held 5 bases outside the gene matches. DNA of the CDR3: TGTGCCAGCAGCATGGACAGGCGAACCGGGGAGCTGTTTTTT. Its translation is CASSMDRRTGELFF. The entire variable domain, with the rest obtained from reference TRBV5-4 and TRBJ2-2, is as follows: ETGVTQSPTHLIKTRGQQVTLRCSSQSGHNTVSWYQQALGQGPQFIFQYYREEENGRGNFPPRFSGLQFPNYSSELNVNALELDDSALYLCASSMDRRTGELFFGEGSRLTVL.

The chain joins TRBV5-1 to TRBJ1-6; TRBD1 might be the D (6 bases). The CDR3 runs to 17 residues. Germline V gives CDR1 SGHRS, CDR2 YFSETQ. The V and J ends lost 4 bases and 7 bases respectively, with 21 bases between them. Here the CDR3 DNA reads TGCGCCAGCAGCCCCGGACAGTCCGAATCAAGAAATTCACCCCTCCACTTT. Residues: CASSPGQSESRNSPLHF. The full variable domain, with the rest looked up from reference TRBV5-1 and TRBJ1-6, is KAGVTQTPRYLIKTRGQQVTLSCSPISGHRSVSWYQQTPGQGLQFLFEYFSETQRNKGNFPGRFSGRQFSNSRSEMNVSTLELGDSALYLCASSPGQSESRNSPLHFGNGTRLTVT.

The chain carries TRBV7-8 and TRBJ1-1, with no clear D. The V gene's germline CDR1 is SGHVS and CDR2 FQNEAQ. V lost 4 bases and J 0 bases, leaving 9 bases between the germline ends. CDR3 length: 14 amino acids. This CDR3 reads CASSYLDLNTEAFF. DNA for the CDR3: TGTGCCAGCAGCTATCTGGACTTGAACACTGAAGCTTTCTTT.

The chain couples TRBV5-1 to TRBJ2-7, with TRBD1 identical over 12 bases. Germline assignment: CDR1 SGHRS and CDR2 YFSETQ. V lost 4 bases to trimming and J lost 2 bases; unmatched junction nucleotides: 10. The CDR3 length is 17 residues. The CDR3 nucleotides are TGCGCCAGCAGCGGGGACAGGGGGCGATCAGGAACCTACGAGCAGTACTTC. Translating gives CASSGDRGRSGTYEQYF.

The chain couples TRBV9 to TRBJ2-6; possible D gene TRBD1, 6 bases. The germline V gene has CDR1 SGDLS and CDR2 YYNGEE. The CDR3 covers 16 residues. Deletions cut 6 bases from V and 0 bases from J, with 13 bases between. The CDR3 DNA follows: TGTGCCAGCACCTTCGGACAGAACTCTGGGGCCAACGTCCTGACTTTC. Translated, it gives CASTFGQNSGANVLTF.

The gene calls are TRBV5-1 and TRBJ2-3, with D possibly matching TRBD1 (6 bases). With 0 bases removed from V and 5 bases from J, the gap between germline ends came to 10 bases. The CDR3 contains 14 residues. CDR1 is SGHRS, CDR2 YFSETQ, per germline. The CDR3 sequence is CASSLGRGGDTQYF. The CDR3 DNA follows: TGCGCCAGCAGCTTGGGCAGGGGTGGAGATACGCAGTATTTT.

The chain carries TRBV4-3 and TRBJ1-1; the D gene is possibly TRBD1 (6 bases). Germline V gives CDR1 LGHNA, CDR2 YSLEER. The CDR3 has 15 residues. The V end was cut by 5 bases, the J end by 0 bases, with 13 bases between. This CDR3 is CASSSQGRMNTEAFF. In DNA, the CDR3 is TGCGCCAGCAGCTCTCAGGGGCGCATGAACACTGAAGCTTTCTTT.

CDR3 bases: TGTGCCAGTAGTAAGACGGGACTGGGGTCTTTCTTT. The encoded protein is CASSKTGLGSFF. This chain uses TRBV19 with TRBJ1-1; possibly TRBD1 for D (5 bases). CDR3 size: 12 residues. Germline lookup yields CDR1 LNHDA and CDR2 SQIVND (reference sequence). V lost 4 bases and J lost 12, with 15 bases in between.

The gene calls are TRBV3-1 (or the pseudogene TRBV3-2) and TRBJ2-1, with 8 bases identical to TRBD2. Germline V gene data show CDR1 as LGHDT and CDR2 as YNNKEL (reference sequence). CDR3 length: 18 amino acids. V was pared by 6 bases and J by 0 bases, with 13 bases of the junction left unmatched. The CDR3 here is CASRDPKNGGGSYNEQFF. The CDR3 nucleotides read TGTGCCAGCAGGGACCCGAAAAACGGGGGGGGCTCCTACAATGAGCAGTTCTTC.

This chain joins TRBV15 and TRBJ1-5; D possibly corresponds to TRBD1 (6 bases). V lost 5 bases to trimming and J lost 3 bases, with 11 bases between them. CDR1 and CDR2 from the germline V gene are LNHNV and YYDKDF (reference sequence). This CDR3 comprises 14 residues. DNA of the CDR3: TGTGCCACCAGCCCGAGGGGGTTCAATCAGCCCCAGCATTTT. Its protein product is CATSPRGFNQPQHF.

This clone showed up just once. The chain links TRBV10-1 to TRBJ1-2; D possibly corresponds to TRBD1 (6 bases). V lost 4 bases and J lost 4, with 13 bases in between. Germline V gene sequence: CDR1 WNHNN, CDR2 SYGVQD (reference sequence). The CDR3 length is 14 residues. CDR3 amino acids: CASSGQALAYGYTF. CDR3 nucleotides: TGCGCCAGCAGTGGACAGGCCCTTGCCTATGGCTACACCTTC.

The chain is built from TRBV19 and TRBJ2-7; 8 bases are a match to TRBD1. The CDR3 sequence is 16 residues long. J gave up 3 bases and V 1 base, and 8 bases lay outside the gene matches. From germline, CDR1 is LNHDA and CDR2 SQIVND (reference sequence). For the CDR3, the DNA is TGTGCCAGTAGTATAGGAACGCAGGGGGCGAACTACGAGCAGTACTTC. It specifies CASSIGTQGANYEQYF.

The CDR3 sequence is CAISERFMDSGSRGYGYTF. CDR3 DNA sequence: TGTGCCATCAGTGAGAGGTTTATGGACAGCGGATCTAGAGGCTATGGCTACACCTTC. The rearrangement joins TRBV10-3 to TRBJ1-2; D is perhaps TRBD1 (6 bases). Per the germline V gene, CDR1 is ENHRY and CDR2 is SYGVKD. The germline V and J ends were trimmed by 2 bases and 4 bases, with 26 bases remaining between them. CDR3 length: 19 residues.

This clone occurred once. J is TRBJ1-3 and V is TRBV4-3, with a possible D match to TRBD1 (6 bases). V lost 0 bases and J lost 0, with 15 bases in between. This CDR3 comprises 18 residues. Germline V gene lookup returns CDR1 LGHNA and CDR2 YSLEER. CDR3 protein: CASSQDRVDSVSGNTIYF. In DNA form, the CDR3 reads TGCGCCAGCAGCCAAGACAGGGTGGACAGCGTCTCTGGAAACACCATATATTTT.